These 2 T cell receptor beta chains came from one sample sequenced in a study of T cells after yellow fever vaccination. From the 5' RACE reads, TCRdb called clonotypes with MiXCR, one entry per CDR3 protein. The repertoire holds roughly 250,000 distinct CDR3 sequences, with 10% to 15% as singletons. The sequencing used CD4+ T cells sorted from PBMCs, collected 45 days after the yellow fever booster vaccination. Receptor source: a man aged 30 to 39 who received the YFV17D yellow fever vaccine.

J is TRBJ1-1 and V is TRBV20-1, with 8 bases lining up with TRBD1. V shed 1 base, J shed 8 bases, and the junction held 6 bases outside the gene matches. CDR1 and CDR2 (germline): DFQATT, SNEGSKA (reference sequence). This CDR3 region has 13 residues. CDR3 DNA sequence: TGCAGTGCTAGAGGCTCCGGGACAGGCGAAGCTTTCTTT. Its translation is CSARGSGTGEAFF.

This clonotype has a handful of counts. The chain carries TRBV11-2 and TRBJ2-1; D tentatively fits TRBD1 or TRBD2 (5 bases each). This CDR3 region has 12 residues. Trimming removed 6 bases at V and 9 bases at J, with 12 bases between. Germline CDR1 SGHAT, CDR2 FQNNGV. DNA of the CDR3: TGTGCCAGCAGGCCTGGGGGAGTTGAGCAGTTCTTC. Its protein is CASRPGGVEQFF.